This entry is about one TCR beta chain. Those who served as multiple sclerosis controls were treatment-naive patients with stable or active relapsing-remitting disease. RNA amounts of roughly 0.45 to 1 ug underwent reverse transcription with random hexamers. The authors amplified TCR beta CDR3 across 54 Vbeta and 13 Jbeta using immunoSEQ multiplex PCR. TCRdb used MiXCR to reprocess the immunoSEQ multiplex PCR reads, holding one entry per CDR3 protein. The data contain approximately 76,000 distinct CDR3 sequences, approximately 94% of them seen just once; the ten biggest clones take up approximately 0.38%. The CDR3 runs to 14 residues. With 4 bases removed from V and 1 base from J, the gap between germline ends came to 10 bases. Germline CDR1 is MGHDK and CDR2 is SYGVNS. This entry is derived from a study of CD8 T cells in Susac syndrome.

The origin of this receptor is a human donor with multiple sclerosis. The chain links TRBV25-1 to TRBJ1-1; D remains ambiguous. Sequenced input: CD8+ T cells from PBMCs. The CDR3 reads CASSGYSRNTEAFF. The CDR3 DNA is TGTGCCAGCAGTGGGTACAGTCGGAACACTGAAGCTTTCTTT.